This entry concerns a single TCR beta chain. The record originates from a study of blood T cell repertoires in COVID-19. Study summary: COVID-19 samples from acute and convalescent phases originated in the United States, Italy and Spain. T cells, B-cell-depleted T cells, or PBMCs supplied cDNA or gDNA.

The CDR3 is 15 residues long. Deletions cut 6 bases from V and 0 bases from J, with 15 bases between. Germline values: CDR1 SGHAT, CDR2 FQNNGV. Per the study methods: From reference gene primer amplification, estimates of nucleated cell counts were derived. This table comes from immunoSEQ multiplex PCR, and its TCRdb copy is limited to in-frame clones, with some not included. V and J calls plus clone size are reproduced from that table; the DNA served to infer D and trimming. The table records around 380,000 clones, roughly 80% of them present only once. Sample: peripheral blood. The chain employs TRBV11-2 and TRBJ2-7, with a possible D match to TRBD2 (5 bases). This TCR was sampled from a human donor with acute or convalescent COVID-19. The donor label of this sample is uncertain. In nucleotides, the CDR3 is TGTGCCAGCAGAGAGGGCCTGGACTTCTCCTACGAGCAGTACTTC. As protein: CASREGLDFSYEQYF.